A single sample gave rise to the 19 T cell receptor beta chains below, sequenced in a study of cytomegalovirus exposure and HLA in healthy donors. A multiplex PCR was run with 60 Vbeta primers and 13 Jbeta primers. Produced via immunoSEQ multiplex PCR; TCRdb's table is partial and in-frame only. The sample lists some 180,000 clones; roughly four fifths were seen once. Sequenced sample: PBMCs. The receptors were gathered from a man aged 40-50 years in good health and CMV-seropositive.

This rearrangement joins TRBV6-4 to TRBJ2-1; D uncertain. The V gene's germline CDR1 is MRHNA and CDR2 SNTAGT. CDR3 length: 12 amino acids. V was shortened by 2 bases and J by 10 bases, with 9 bases between the two germline ends. In nucleotides, the CDR3 is TGTGCCAGCAGTGACGTGGGCAGGGAGCAGTTCTTC. This encodes CASSDVGREQFF.

This clone appeared a few times. The genes are TRBV4-1 and TRBJ1-3, with 7 bases aligning to TRBD1. Trimming removed 2 bases from V and 3 bases from J; junction bases left unmatched: 13. This CDR3 has 18 amino acids. The germline CDR1 and CDR2 sequences are MGHRA and YSYEKL. CDR3 sequence: CASSQNRGWENDGNTIYF. As DNA, the CDR3 is TGCGCCAGCAGCCAAAACAGGGGATGGGAGAATGATGGAAACACCATATATTTT.

This chain connects TRBV9 to TRBJ2-1, with TRBD2 matching over 10 bases. V lost 3 bases to trimming and J lost 8 bases; unmatched junction nucleotides: 8. CDR1 and CDR2 (germline): SGDLS, YYNGEE. The CDR3 loop spans 15 amino acids. The CDR3 DNA reads TGTGCCAGCAGCGCCGGGACTAGCGTTTTAGATGAGCAGTTCTTC. Residues: CASSAGTSVLDEQFF.

The chain links TRBV18 to TRBJ1-1; 9 positions agree with TRBD1. CDR1 and CDR2 (germline): KGHSH, LQKENI. The ends lost 1 base at V and 0 bases at J; junction bases unmatched: 6. This CDR3 region has 17 residues. CDR3 sequence: CASSPRDRVALNTEAFF. The DNA for the CDR3 is TGTGCCAGCTCACCACGGGACAGGGTGGCTCTGAACACTGAAGCTTTCTTT.

The chain links TRBV7-6 to TRBJ2-7; D possibly corresponds to TRBD2 (6 bases). The CDR3 sequence is 13 residues long. CDR1 is SGHVS and CDR2 is FNYEAQ in the germline V gene. The V end was cut by 4 bases, the J end by 4 bases, with 11 bases between. The CDR3, as DNA: TGTGCCAGCAGCTCGGGAGAGAAATACGAGCAGTACTTC. Protein: CASSSGEKYEQYF.

The chain employs TRBV19 and TRBJ1-4, with no clear D. CDR3 length: 14 residues. In germline, CDR1 is LNHDA, CDR2 SQIVND (reference sequence). V was shortened by 4 bases and J by 4 bases, with 10 bases between the two germline ends. The CDR3 DNA is TGTGCCAGTAGTAAGCGGGAAGGTAATGAAAAACTGTTTTTT. Translation gives CASSKREGNEKLFF.

The chain is built from TRBV5-1 and TRBJ1-1, with 7 bases lining up with TRBD1. CDR3 length: 17 amino acids. After removal of 0 bases from V and 0 bases from J, the junction contained 8 bases not matched to a gene. Per the germline V gene, CDR1 is SGHRS and CDR2 is YFSETQ. The CDR3 DNA is TGCGCCAGCAGCTTGGACTGGCCAGGGGGATTGAACACTGAAGCTTTCTTT. Its protein product is CASSLDWPGGLNTEAFF.

The V call is TRBV5-4, the J call TRBJ2-1; the D gene is possibly TRBD1 (6 bases). Germline CDR1 SGHNT, CDR2 YYREEE (reference sequence). The V end was cut by 0 bases, the J end by 10 bases, with 11 bases between. The CDR3 length is 13 residues. CDR3 protein: CASSLVGAAEQFF. In DNA form, the CDR3 reads TGTGCCAGCAGCTTGGTGGGGGCCGCGGAGCAGTTCTTC.

The CDR3 sequence: CASSPTGATNYGYTF. CDR3 nucleotides: TGCGCCAGCAGCCCCACAGGGGCTACTAACTATGGCTACACCTTC. The chain has TRBV4-1 and TRBJ1-2; 7 bases agree with TRBD1. J gave up 0 bases and V 4 bases, and 5 bases lay outside the gene matches. CDR1 is MGHRA, CDR2 YSYEKL, per germline. The CDR3 is made up of 15 amino acids.

This sequence joins TRBV5-6 and TRBJ2-7, with TRBD2 matching 8 bases. Unmatched junction bases numbered 10, after V lost 10 bases and J lost 7 bases. Germline V gene sequence: CDR1 SGHDT, CDR2 YYEEEE. This CDR3 has 12 residues. The CDR3 protein is CASRRGLGEQYF. In DNA, the CDR3 is TGTGCCTCCCGCAGGGGACTAGGGGAGCAGTACTTC.

In this sample, this clone turned up once. The V gene is TRBV27, the J gene TRBJ1-2, with 8 bases lining up with TRBD1. The V gene's germline CDR1 is MNHEY and CDR2 SMNVEV (reference sequence). The CDR3 extends over 14 amino acids. J gave up 6 bases and V 7 bases, and 10 bases lay outside the gene matches. The CDR3 region is CASKYRGRGHGYTF. The CDR3 DNA reads TGTGCCAGCAAATACAGGGGGAGGGGTCATGGCTACACCTTC.

Concerning this clone itself: This sample includes further DNA sequences coding for the same CDR3. Here the CDR3 DNA reads TGTGCCAGCAGTGAAGTTCTTGCGGGGACCCAGTACTTC. Amino acids: CASSEVLAGTQYF. V usage is TRBV6-1 and J usage is TRBJ2-5, with D maybe TRBD2 (5 bases). The germline V gene has CDR1 MNHNS and CDR2 SASEGT. CDR3 length: 13 residues. V lost 1 base and J lost 7, with 10 bases in between.

This chain joins TRBV7-2 and TRBJ2-4, with 7 bases fitting TRBD2. The CDR3 sequence is 18 residues long. CDR1 and CDR2 (germline): SGHTA, FQGNSA. V gave up 1 base and J gave up 0 bases; unmatched junction bases: 9. In DNA, the CDR3 is TGTGCCAGCAGCTTAGACTGGCGGGGGAACTTAGCCAAAAACATTCAGTACTTC. Protein sequence: CASSLDWRGNLAKNIQYF.

The V gene is TRBV29-1, the J gene TRBJ2-3; a weak D match, TRBD2 (6 bases). The V end was cut by 5 bases, the J end by 3 bases, with 18 bases between. CDR3 length: 15 amino acids. Germline V gives CDR1 SQVTM, CDR2 ANQGSEA. Here the CDR3 reads CSVLASASKTDTQYF. In DNA, the CDR3 is TGCAGCGTTCTTGCTAGCGCCTCCAAGACAGATACGCAGTATTTT.

The CDR3 nucleotides read TGTGCCACCAGCAGAAAGGCAGGGCTGAACACTGAAGCTTTCTTT. This encodes CATSRKAGLNTEAFF. The rearrangement links TRBV15 to TRBJ1-1; D possibly corresponds to TRBD1 (5 bases). CDR1 and CDR2 from the germline V gene are LNHNV and YYDKDF (reference sequence). Trimming stripped 2 bases from V and 0 bases from J, with 10 bases between. The CDR3 spans 15 residues.

This chain connects TRBV19 to TRBJ2-7, with TRBD2 matching over 12 bases. V gave up 3 bases and J gave up 5 bases; unmatched junction bases: 11. CDR1 LNHDA and CDR2 SQIVND come from the germline V gene (reference sequence). The CDR3 is made up of 17 amino acids. The CDR3 protein is CASSISTRLAGADEQYF. CDR3 coding DNA: TGTGCCAGTAGTATTTCGACGAGACTAGCGGGAGCTGACGAGCAGTACTTC.

The V call is TRBV4-1, the J call TRBJ2-7, with a tentative D call TRBD2 (6 bases). The CDR3 is 14 amino acids. Trimming took off 0 bases at V and 3 bases at J, with 9 bases between the two ends. Per the germline V gene, CDR1 is MGHRA and CDR2 is YSYEKL. The CDR3 is CASSQDSGHYEQYF. CDR3 DNA: TGCGCCAGCAGCCAAGATAGCGGCCACTACGAGCAGTACTTC.

The chain employs TRBV6-1 and TRBJ1-1; TRBD1 is a possible D gene (6 bases). V lost 6 bases and J 0 bases, leaving 11 bases between the germline ends. The CDR3 totals 14 residues. CDR1 is MNHNS, CDR2 SASEGT, per germline. CDR3 protein: CASSKGGMNTEAFF. CDR3 nucleotide sequence: TGTGCCAGCAGCAAAGGGGGAATGAACACTGAAGCTTTCTTT.

There are a few counts of this clone. A read error is likely, as this CDR3 ends without the conserved phenylalanine or tryptophan. The limits of the CDR3 on the DNA are not certain, so only TCRdb's listed CDR3 is given. CDR3: CASSLLRRA. The chain employs TRBV3-1 (or the pseudogene TRBV3-2) and TRBJ1-6. Looked up from germline, CDR1 is LGHDT and CDR2 is YNNKEL (reference sequence). The CDR3 has 9 residues if both end residues are counted.